These 10 T cell receptor beta chains share one sample of origin, sequenced in a study of cytomegalovirus exposure and HLA in healthy donors (dated by TCRdb to 2016 to 2017). The library came from the immunoSEQ multiplex PCR assay. The multiplex PCR relied on a mix of 60 forward primers for TCR Vbeta segments and 13 reverse primers for TCR Jbeta segments. Entries here come from immuneACCESS through TCRdb and include only in-frame sequences with V and J called. Some clones fail to appear in such tables; in the studies checked, an unresolved V gene covers under half of the shortfall, and the cause of the remainder is unknown. The sample table records about 130,000 clones; around 82% of these occur just once. The top ten hold roughly 1.2% of the sample. The sequenced sample was PBMCs. These receptors were obtained from a female donor in good health and CMV-seronegative.

The J gene is TRBJ1-2, the V gene TRBV10-3; D is possibly TRBD1 (5 bases). The germline V gene encodes CDR1 ENHRY and CDR2 SYGVKD. The CDR3 length is 16 residues. V was cut by 6 bases and J by 6 bases, with 23 bases left in between. CDR3 coding DNA: TGTGCCATCAGCTCCAGGGACTTTACGGAACTTAATGGCTACACCTTC. Residues: CAISSRDFTELNGYTF.

Notes on this clone: Other DNA sequences in the same sample also yield this CDR3. CDR3 region: CASSLRGENTEAFF. As DNA, the CDR3 is TGTGCCAGCAGCCTACGGGGAGAGAACACTGAAGCTTTCTTT. The chain combines TRBV5-5 with TRBJ1-1; D is unclear. This CDR3 contains 14 residues. Trimming left V 4 bases short and J 1 base short, with 11 bases between. Germline CDR1 is SGHKS and CDR2 is YYEKEE (reference sequence).

V usage is TRBV7-9 and J usage is TRBJ2-7, with a tentative D call TRBD2 (6 bases). Germline CDR1 is SEHNR and CDR2 is FQNEAQ (reference sequence). This CDR3 is built from 17 residues. The V end was cut by 6 bases, the J end by 0 bases, with 21 bases between. CDR3 sequence reads: CASSRFAGKTSSYEQYF. CDR3 DNA sequence: TGTGCCAGCAGTCGCTTCGCGGGAAAAACCAGCTCCTACGAGCAGTACTTC.

The table lists this clone with a count of one. The CDR3 reads CASSPTGGGSPLHF. CDR3 nucleotides: TGTGCCAGCAGTCCTACGGGAGGAGGTTCACCCCTCCACTTT. This chain links TRBV27 with TRBJ1-6, with unresolved D. The germline V gene encodes CDR1 MNHEY and CDR2 SMNVEV (reference sequence). CDR3 length: 14 amino acids. Deletions cut 5 bases from V and 9 bases from J, with 14 bases between.

The chain links TRBV28 to TRBJ2-1; 7 nucleotides match TRBD2. Trimming removed 4 bases from V and 6 bases from J; junction bases left unmatched: 12. CDR3 length: 16 residues. CDR1 is MDHEN, CDR2 SYDVKM, per germline. The CDR3 sequence: CASSSWKRDRSNEQFF. In DNA form, the CDR3 reads TGTGCCAGCAGTTCCTGGAAGCGGGATCGGTCCAATGAGCAGTTCTTC.

The rearrangement links TRBV28 to TRBJ2-3; 7 bases align to TRBD2. V lost 3 bases, J lost 2 bases, and 5 bases stayed unmatched. The germline gives CDR1 MDHEN, CDR2 SYDVKM. The CDR3 has 15 amino acids. The CDR3 loop reads CASSFSSGLTDTQYF. In DNA form, the CDR3 reads TGTGCCAGCAGTTTCTCTAGCGGCCTCACAGATACGCAGTATTTT.

The chain links TRBV7-9 to TRBJ2-1; TRBD1 agrees at 7 bases. CDR3 length equals 13 residues. The junction had 4 bases not matched to a gene; V was cut back by 5 bases and J by 6 bases. Looked up from germline, CDR1 is SEHNR and CDR2 is FQNEAQ (reference sequence). The CDR3 region has the DNA TGTGCCAGCAGCGTGGGGACAGTCAATGAGCAGTTCTTC. Residues: CASSVGTVNEQFF.

In its sample, this clone was seen a few times. CDR3 residues: CASSSGQGRYGYTF. The DNA of the CDR3 is TGTGCCAGCAGTTCCGGACAGGGGCGCTATGGCTACACCTTC. This chain joins TRBV28 and TRBJ1-2, with TRBD1 identical over 9 bases. Unmatched junction bases numbered 4, after V lost 4 bases and J lost 4 bases. Germline loops: CDR1 MDHEN, CDR2 SYDVKM. CDR3 length: 14 residues.

J is TRBJ1-2 and V is TRBV14; 7 nucleotides agree with TRBD1. Germline V gives CDR1 SGHDN, CDR2 FVKESK. The ends lost 4 bases at V and 6 bases at J; junction bases unmatched: 5. The CDR3 contains 13 residues. The CDR3 protein is CASSRQTGNGYTF. CDR3 nucleotides: TGTGCCAGCAGCCGTCAGACAGGGAATGGCTACACCTTC.

The CDR3 is CASSPRDPQETQYF. Here the CDR3 DNA reads TGTGCCAGCAGCCCGCGGGACCCCCAAGAGACCCAGTACTTC. V is TRBV5-4 and J is TRBJ2-5; D possibly corresponds to TRBD2 (6 bases). CDR1 is SGHNT, CDR2 YYREEE, per germline (reference sequence). This CDR3 contains 14 residues. V was cut by 4 bases and J by 1 base, with 11 bases left in between.